These 2 T cell receptor beta chains were sequenced from one sample in a study of T cell changes during pregnancy in multiple sclerosis. The table came from immunoSEQ multiplex PCR; TCRdb's copy has only in-frame clones and leaves some out. This table has about 59,000 clones, roughly 91% appearing once. Sequencing used peripheral blood, obtained in the second trimester of pregnancy. These receptors were collected from a female donor with multiple sclerosis, enrolled in a pregnancy study.

The chain joins TRBV28 to TRBJ1-5; D ambiguous. This CDR3 contains 16 residues. V dropped 2 bases and J dropped 1 base, with 12 bases sitting between them. Germline V gives CDR1 MDHEN, CDR2 SYDVKM. CDR3 region: CASSLPLGWSNQPQHF. The CDR3 region has the DNA TGTGCCAGCAGTTTACCCCTCGGGTGGAGCAATCAGCCCCAGCATTTT.

The chain couples TRBV2 to TRBJ2-3, with 9 bases fitting TRBD1. The CDR3 spans 14 residues. V shed 10 bases and J 4 bases; nucleotides not matched to a gene: 9. Germline-derived CDR1 and CDR2 are SNHLY and FYNNEI. The CDR3 protein is CATTGTGTPDTQYF. The DNA of the CDR3 is TGTGCCACCACCGGGACAGGGACCCCAGATACGCAGTATTTT. Full variable domain (remainder filled in from reference TRBV2 and TRBJ2-3): EPEVTQTPSHQVTQMGQEVILRCVPISNHLYFYWYRQILGQKVEFLVSFYNNEISEKSEIFDDQFSVERPDGSNFTLKIRSTKLEDSAMYFCATTGTGTPDTQYFGPGTRLTVL.